This T cell receptor beta chain appears in the sequencing data of a study of T cell responses to AZD1222 COVID-19 vaccine. Looking at the study overall: Second-dose groups at about 4 or about 12 weeks were pooled.

Per the germline V gene, CDR1 is SGHRS and CDR2 is YFSETQ. The V gene end was trimmed by 4 bases and the J gene end by 1 base; junction bases not matched to a gene: 6. The CDR3 has 16 amino acids. Findings of the study overall: Clonal diversity was possibly underestimated; the donors were predominantly white British and more often female. Increased Spike-specific TCR breadth and depth were observed after two AZD1222 doses. CD4 TCRs covered the whole spike, strongest at regions 160-218 and 743-854.

Produced via immunoSEQ multiplex PCR; TCRdb's table is partial and in-frame only. The data hold 150,000 to 200,000 clones, with 94% observed a single time. Comments on this clone: Its antigen is not identified.

The TCR comes from an adult in good health. This chain links TRBV5-1 with TRBJ2-2, with 8 positions matching TRBD2. Source: peripheral blood, taken on day 0 of AZD1222 vaccination. Here the CDR3 DNA reads TGCGCCAGCAGCCCTCTAACTAGCGGGAACACCGGGGAGCTGTTTTTT. This gives the protein CASSPLTSGNTGELFF.